This T cell receptor beta chain was profiled in a study of blood T cell repertoires in COVID-19. The table came from immunoSEQ multiplex PCR; TCRdb's copy has only in-frame clones and leaves some out. The table lists 40,000 or so clones, roughly 84% of them singletons. Trimming cost V 4 bases and J 7 bases; bases outside gene matches: 5. This CDR3 is built from 16 residues. CDR1 and CDR2 (germline): SGHNT, YYREEE (reference sequence). In this sample, this clone turned up once. Sequenced material: peripheral blood. This chain joins TRBV5-4 and TRBJ2-1, with TRBD2 matching 16 bases. The receptor comes from a human donor in a cohort sampled during active COVID-19. Here the CDR3 reads CASSPGTSGGVNEQFF. DNA for the CDR3: TGTGCCAGCAGCCCCGGGACTAGCGGGGGGGTGAATGAGCAGTTCTTC.